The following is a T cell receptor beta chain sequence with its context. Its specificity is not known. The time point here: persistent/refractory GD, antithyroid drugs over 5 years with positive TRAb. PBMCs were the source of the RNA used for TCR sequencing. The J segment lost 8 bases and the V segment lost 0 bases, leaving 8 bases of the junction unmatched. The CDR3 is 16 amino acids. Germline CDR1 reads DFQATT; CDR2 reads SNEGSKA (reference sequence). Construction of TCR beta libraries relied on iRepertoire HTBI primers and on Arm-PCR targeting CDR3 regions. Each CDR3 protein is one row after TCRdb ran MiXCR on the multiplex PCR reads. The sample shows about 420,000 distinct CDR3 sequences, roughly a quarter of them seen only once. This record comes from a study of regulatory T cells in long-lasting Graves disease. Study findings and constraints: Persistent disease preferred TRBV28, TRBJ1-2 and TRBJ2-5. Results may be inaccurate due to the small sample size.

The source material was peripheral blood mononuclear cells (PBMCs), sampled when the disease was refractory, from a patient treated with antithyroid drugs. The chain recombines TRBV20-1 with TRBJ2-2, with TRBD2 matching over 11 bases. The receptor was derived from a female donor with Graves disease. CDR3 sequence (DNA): TGCAGTGCTAGAGATCGGCTAGCGGGAGGCGTGGGGGAGCTGTTTTTT. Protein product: CSARDRLAGGVGELFF.